Shown below are 29 T cell receptor beta chains from a single sample sequenced in a study of patients and donors after allogeneic stem cell transplantation. TCRdb independently ran MiXCR on the RT-PCR reads; one entry per CDR3 protein. The sample includes 200,000 to 250,000 distinct CDR3 sequences, around 14% of them seen just once. Sequenced material: blood, either unsorted or a sorted T cell fraction (not recorded which). Receptors were obtained from a human donor who was either an allogeneic HSCT recipient or a stem cell or donor lymphocyte infusion donor (not recorded which). It is not recorded whose cells these are; they may come from a transplant donor.

This clonotype has ten or more counts. An end of the junction differs from the germline gene, which may be a read error. The rearrangement joins TRBV6-2 or TRBV6-3 to TRBJ2-7; 12 bases line up with TRBD2. This CDR3 is built from 12 residues. Looked up from germline, CDR1 is MNHEY and CDR2 is SVGEGT. CDR3 protein: CASSQSTSGSHF. In DNA form, the CDR3 reads TGTGCCAGCAGCCAATCGACTAGCGGGAGTCACTTC.

The chain uses TRBV28 and TRBJ2-7; 8 positions agree with TRBD1. Trimming took 4 bases from V and 0 from J; bases not matched to a gene: 20. Per germline, CDR1 MDHEN and CDR2 SYDVKM. The CDR3 is 20 amino acids. The CDR3: CASSSYGQGGRGDSSYEQYF. In DNA form, the CDR3 reads TGTGCCAGCAGTTCTTATGGACAGGGTGGACGAGGCGATAGCTCCTACGAGCAGTACTTC.

The chain has TRBV11-1 and TRBJ2-1; D gene uncertain. Germline assignment: CDR1 SGHAT and CDR2 FQDESV (reference sequence). The CDR3 has 16 amino acids. The V end lost 5 bases, the J end lost 0 bases, and 14 bases lay between the germline ends. CDR3 region: CASSPGPDPSYNEQFF. The CDR3, as DNA: TGTGCCAGCAGCCCGGGCCCGGACCCCTCCTACAATGAGCAGTTCTTC.

The chain combines TRBV4-1 with TRBJ1-4; D is undetermined. This CDR3 is built from 13 residues. V was shortened by 3 bases and J by 8 bases, with 10 bases between the two germline ends. Germline lookup yields CDR1 MGHRA and CDR2 YSYEKL. The CDR3 nucleotides read TGCGCCAGCAGCCACAACCGGGGAGAAAAACTGTTTTTT. It translates to CASSHNRGEKLFF.

This clonotype was detected many times. The chain carries TRBV5-1 and TRBJ2-1, with 11 nucleotides matching TRBD2. The germline V gene encodes CDR1 SGHRS and CDR2 YFSETQ. The CDR3 spans 16 residues. V trimming: 3 bases; J trimming: 2 bases; junction bases outside the gene matches: 4. CDR3 nucleotides: TGCGCCAGCAGCTCAAATAGCGGGGGGGCCTACAATGAGCAGTTCTTC. This encodes CASSSNSGGAYNEQFF. Full variable domain (missing parts from reference TRBV5-1 and TRBJ2-1): KAGVTQTPRYLIKTRGQQVTLSCSPISGHRSVSWYQQTPGQGLQFLFEYFSETQRNKGNFPGRFSGRQFSNSRSEMNVSTLELGDSALYLCASSSNSGGAYNEQFFGPGTRLTVL.

The V gene is TRBV5-1, the J gene TRBJ1-1; D is uncertain. Germline V CDR1 and CDR2: SGHRS, YFSETQ. The CDR3 spans 13 residues. Trimming shortened V by 6 bases and J by 0 bases, and 9 bases separated the two germline ends. This CDR3 is CASMRELNTEAFF. CDR3 DNA sequence: TGCGCCAGCATGAGGGAGTTGAACACTGAAGCTTTCTTT. The variable domain in full, with the rest retrieved from reference TRBV5-1 and TRBJ1-1, is KAGVTQTPRYLIKTRGQQVTLSCSPISGHRSVSWYQQTPGQGLQFLFEYFSETQRNKGNFPGRFSGRQFSNSRSEMNVSTLELGDSALYLCASMRELNTEAFFGQGTRLTVV.

The V gene is TRBV5-4, the J gene TRBJ2-3, with 7 bases aligning to TRBD1. V shed 4 bases, J shed 0 bases, and the junction held 8 bases outside the gene matches. The CDR3 contains 16 residues. CDR1 SGHNT and CDR2 YYREEE come from the germline V gene (reference sequence). The chain's CDR3 is CASSKRDRPSTDTQYF. In DNA, the CDR3 is TGTGCCAGCAGCAAAAGGGACAGACCGAGCACAGATACGCAGTATTTT.

This clonotype has more than one count but fewer than ten. The chain has TRBV20-1 and TRBJ1-2; a possible D gene is TRBD1 (5 bases). The germline V gene has CDR1 DFQATT and CDR2 SNEGSKA (reference sequence). CDR3 length: 13 amino acids. V was shortened by 3 bases and J by 3 bases, with 11 bases between the two germline ends. The CDR3 spells CSARRGRDYGYTF. The CDR3 DNA reads as TGCAGTGCTAGGAGGGGACGTGACTATGGCTACACCTTC.

The chain couples TRBV27 to TRBJ1-1, with TRBD1 matching over 10 bases. The CDR3 covers 14 residues. The V segment lost 2 bases and the J segment 4 bases; nucleotides outside the gene matches: 1. The germline V gene encodes CDR1 MNHEY and CDR2 SMNVEV (reference sequence). This CDR3 reads CASSLGQGVTEAFF. The CDR3 DNA reads as TGTGCCAGCAGTTTAGGACAGGGGGTCACTGAAGCTTTCTTT.

This clonotype turned up a few times. The chain links TRBV12-3 or TRBV12-4 to TRBJ2-7, with D hard to call. V was cut by 1 base and J by 6 bases, with 10 bases left in between. This CDR3 has 13 residues. The CDR3 nucleotides are TGTGCCAGCAGTTTAGTGGTATGGGGCGAGCAGTACTTC. It yields the protein CASSLVVWGEQYF.

J is TRBJ2-5 and V is TRBV12-3 or TRBV12-4; 10 bases align to TRBD1. This CDR3 spans 15 amino acids. The junction had 1 base not matched to a gene; V was cut back by 3 bases and J by 0 bases. Here the CDR3 reads CASSFGTGDQETQYF. CDR3 DNA sequence: TGTGCCAGCAGTTTCGGGACAGGGGACCAAGAGACCCAGTACTTC.

The V call is TRBV11-3, the J call TRBJ2-5; no definite D call. The germline V gene encodes CDR1 SGHNT and CDR2 YENEEA. The CDR3 spans 15 residues. Between the trimmed V and J ends, which lost 2 bases and 1 base, there was a span of 11 bases. The CDR3 nucleotides read TGTGCCAGCAGCTTATTAACCGGAAGCCAAGAGACCCAGTACTTC. This sequence encodes CASSLLTGSQETQYF. The variable domain in full, with the rest retrieved from reference TRBV11-3 and TRBJ2-5, is EAGVVQSPRYKIIEKKQPVAFWCNPISGHNTLYWYLQNLGQGPELLIRYENEEAVDDSQLPKDRFSAERLKGVDSTLKIQPAELGDSAVYLCASSLLTGSQETQYFGPGTRLLVL.

The genes are TRBV12-3 or TRBV12-4 and TRBJ1-4, with D unresolved. Trimming shortened V by 5 bases and J by 8 bases, and 15 bases separated the two germline ends. CDR3 length: 14 residues. This chain's CDR3 is CASSLREFDEKLFF. CDR3 DNA: TGTGCCAGCAGTCTTCGGGAGTTCGACGAAAAACTGTTTTTT.

This clonotype was counted between two and nine times. The chain links TRBV5-1 to TRBJ1-1; D may be TRBD1 (5 bases). CDR3 size: 12 residues. V lost 4 bases to trimming and J lost 7 bases, with 11 bases between them. Germline V gene lookup returns CDR1 SGHRS and CDR2 YFSETQ. This chain's CDR3 is CASSPGGVEAFF. For the CDR3, the DNA is TGCGCCAGCAGCCCGGGGGGGGTTGAAGCTTTCTTT.

V gene TRBV7-2 combines with J gene TRBJ2-7; possibly TRBD1 or TRBD2 for D (6 bases each). V lost 0 bases to trimming and J lost 4 bases, with 13 bases between them. Germline assignment: CDR1 SGHTA and CDR2 FQGNSA. This CDR3 comprises 15 residues. CDR3 sequence: CASSLALQGRYEQYF. Written as DNA, the CDR3 is TGTGCCAGCAGCTTAGCGCTGCAGGGGAGGTACGAGCAGTACTTC.

There are many counts of this clonotype. The gene calls are TRBV12-3 or TRBV12-4 and TRBJ2-3; D ambiguous. This CDR3 contains 13 residues. Trimming removed 6 bases from V and 0 bases from J, with 7 bases in between. This CDR3 is CASRARSTDTQYF. In nucleotides, the CDR3 is TGTGCCAGCAGGGCAAGGAGCACAGATACGCAGTATTTT.

The chain is built from TRBV7-3 and TRBJ2-3; perhaps TRBD2 as D (6 bases). V lost 6 bases and J lost 4, with 26 bases in between. This CDR3 has 18 residues. CDR1 and CDR2 (germline): SGHTA, FQGTGA. DNA for the CDR3: TGTGCCAGCAGTATGGTGGGGTTAAAAACGGGAGCCCCAGATACGCAGTATTTT. This codes for CASSMVGLKTGAPDTQYF.

CDR3 nucleotides: TGTGCCAGCAGCCGGACTAGCGGGGGGGGGCTTTGGTACAATGAGCAGTTCTTC. Translation: CASSRTSGGGLWYNEQFF. This rearrangement joins TRBV12-3 or TRBV12-4 to TRBJ2-1; 15 nucleotides line up with TRBD2. J gave up 4 bases and V 6 bases, and 10 bases lay outside the gene matches. CDR3 length: 18 residues.

This chain connects TRBV10-3 to TRBJ1-1; a weak D match, TRBD1 (5 bases). V was trimmed by 3 bases and J by 6 bases, leaving 14 bases between them. The CDR3 length is 14 residues. Germline-derived CDR1 and CDR2 are ENHRY and SYGVKD. CDR3 bases: TGTGCCATCAGTGATGGCCTTTGGGGCGCTGAAGCTTTCTTT. Translation gives CAISDGLWGAEAFF.

There are many counts of this clonotype. The rearrangement uses TRBV6-2 or TRBV6-3 and TRBJ2-7, with D possibly called TRBD1 or TRBD2 (6 bases each). The CDR3 loop spans 13 amino acids. V lost 8 bases and J lost 3, with 14 bases in between. CDR1 and CDR2 from the germline V gene are MNHEY and SVGEGT. This CDR3 reads CASLEGDHYEQYF. CDR3 nucleotide sequence: TGTGCCAGCTTGGAGGGGGATCACTACGAGCAGTACTTC.

In its sample, this clonotype was seen many times. J is TRBJ1-6 and V is TRBV4-1; 9 positions match TRBD1. The germline V gene encodes CDR1 MGHRA and CDR2 YSYEKL. With V trimmed by 2 bases and J by 8 bases, 4 bases remained unmatched. The CDR3 has 15 residues. The CDR3 spells CASSQQQGAHSPLHF. As DNA, the CDR3 is TGCGCCAGCAGCCAACAACAGGGGGCACATTCACCCCTCCACTTT.

This clonotype was seen many times. The chain is built from TRBV29-1 and TRBJ2-5, with TRBD2 matching over 13 bases. The CDR3 has 16 residues. CDR1 and CDR2 (germline): SQVTM, ANQGSEA. V shed 5 bases, J shed 5 bases, and the junction held 11 bases outside the gene matches. The CDR3 DNA reads as TGCAGCGTTCCGAGGACTAGCGGGAGTTTCGAGGAGACCCAGTACTTC. Translating gives CSVPRTSGSFEETQYF.

The rearrangement links TRBV11-2 to TRBJ1-6; D not resolved. From germline, CDR1 is SGHAT and CDR2 FQNNGV. The V end lost 1 base, the J end lost 4 bases, and 8 bases lay between the germline ends. The CDR3 is 15 residues long. The CDR3 is CASSLGDTYNSPLHF. CDR3 in DNA: TGTGCCAGCAGCTTAGGGGATACGTATAATTCACCCCTCCACTTT.

This chain uses TRBV3-1 with TRBJ1-6, with 8 nucleotides matching TRBD1. J gave up 10 bases and V 4 bases, and 6 bases lay outside the gene matches. Germline V gene lookup returns CDR1 LGHDT and CDR2 YNNKEL (reference sequence). The length of the CDR3 is 14 residues. The CDR3 spells CASSPRTGLSPLHF. The DNA for the CDR3 is TGTGCCAGCAGCCCCCGGACAGGGCTGTCACCCCTCCACTTT.

V and J are TRBV7-2 and TRBJ1-5; 8 nucleotides align to TRBD1. The CDR3 runs 15 residues. Unmatched junction bases numbered 4, after V lost 1 base and J lost 5 bases. Germline lookup yields CDR1 SGHTA and CDR2 FQGNSA. The DNA of the CDR3 is TGTGCCAGCAGCTTAGTTGACAGGGGAGATCAGCCCCAGCATTTT. Encoded protein: CASSLVDRGDQPQHF. The variable domain in full, completed from reference TRBV7-2 and TRBJ1-5, reads GAGVSQSPSNKVTEKGKDVELRCDPISGHTALYWYRQSLGQGLEFLIYFQGNSAPDKSGLPSDRFSAERTGGSVSTLTIQRTQQEDSAVYLCASSLVDRGDQPQHFGDGTRLSIL.

This clonotype was picked up many times. The CDR3 loop reads CASSLGLAETQYF. The CDR3 region has the DNA TGTGCCAGCTCCCTGGGACTAGCGGAGACCCAGTACTTC. This chain links TRBV18 with TRBJ2-5; the match to TRBD2 covers 10 bases. V was clipped by 6 bases and J by 5 bases; unmatched bases: 3. CDR3 length: 13 residues. Germline CDR1 KGHSH, CDR2 LQKENI.

The chain has TRBV6-5 and TRBJ2-1; D gene ambiguous. The V and J ends lost 0 bases and 2 bases respectively, with 8 bases between them. This CDR3 spans 15 amino acids. Germline CDR1 and CDR2: MNHEY and SVGAGI. The CDR3: CASSYSSGTYNEQFF. In nucleotides, the CDR3 is TGTGCCAGCAGTTACTCGTCGGGCACCTACAATGAGCAGTTCTTC.

This clonotype was seen more than once but under ten times. The genes are TRBV25-1 and TRBJ2-2; 7 nucleotides match TRBD2. The CDR3 extends over 15 amino acids. The germline V gene has CDR1 MGHDK and CDR2 SYGVNS. Trimming took 2 bases from V and 5 from J; bases not matched to a gene: 5. This CDR3 reads CASSEPGGRTGELFF. In DNA, the CDR3 is TGTGCCAGCAGTGAACCGGGGGGTAGGACCGGGGAGCTGTTTTTT.

This clonotype was counted ten times or more. The rearrangement links TRBV20-1 to TRBJ2-7; D remains unclear. The CDR3 runs 12 residues. Trimming stripped 2 bases from V and 7 bases from J, with 12 bases between. Germline V gene data show CDR1 as DFQATT and CDR2 as SNEGSKA (reference sequence). This CDR3 reads CSARPGLGEQYF. CDR3 DNA: TGCAGTGCTAGACCCGGGTTGGGTGAGCAGTACTTC.